This TCR beta chain was found in a study of blood T cell repertoires in COVID-19. Assignment of participants to cohorts was predicated upon participant-reported clinical history. The CDR3 totals 14 residues. The V end lost 6 bases, the J end lost 0 bases, and 11 bases lay between the germline ends. Germline V lookup: CDR1 SNHLY, CDR2 FYNNEI. In the source study's methods: Amplification from reference gene primers served as the basis for estimated nucleated cell counts. Profiling relied on immunoSEQ multiplex PCR, and the TCRdb table lists in-frame clones only, not all of them. That table supplies the V and J calls and clone size; D and trimming were determined from the DNA. The table lists 150,000 to 200,000 clones, more than 75% of them singletons, with 6.6% in the top ten.

What was sequenced was PBMCs or T cells enriched from blood (not recorded which). The receptor was derived from a woman aged 45 to 65 who had recovered from COVID-19. The gene calls are TRBV2 and TRBJ1-2; perhaps TRBD1 as D (5 bases). CDR3 loop: CASRRQTPNYGYTF. As DNA, the CDR3 is TGTGCCAGCAGGAGACAGACACCTAACTATGGCTACACCTTC.